The 12 T cell receptor beta chains below were found in one sample sequenced in a study of blood T cell repertoires in COVID-19. Repertoires were generated with immunoSEQ multiplex PCR, while TCRdb's copy carries only in-frame clones and drops some. The table includes more than 85,000 clones, approximately 78% detected once. The sample consisted of peripheral blood. The origin of the receptors is a man aged 55 to 70 with active or convalescent COVID-19.

The chain combines TRBV21-1 with TRBJ2-2; the D segment call TRBD2 is taken from the table without a DNA check. TRBV21-1 is flagged as a pseudogene. The CDR3 spans 18 residues. In DNA, the CDR3 is TGTGCCAGCAGCAAAGATGCGGGACGGCAGGGAGGAACCGGGGAGCTGTTTTTT. Amino acid sequence: CASSKDAGRQGGTGELFF.

The genes are TRBV27 and TRBJ1-4; D ambiguous. This CDR3 region has 12 residues. The ends were cut back, 7 bases at V and 7 bases at J, with 10 bases in the middle. Germline V gene data show CDR1 as MNHEY and CDR2 as SMNVEV (reference sequence). The CDR3 loop reads CASNRGVEKLFF. CDR3 DNA sequence: TGTGCCAGCAACCGGGGAGTTGAAAAACTGTTTTTT.

J is TRBJ1-2 and V is TRBV5-1; 7 nucleotides align to TRBD1. The CDR3 length is 14 residues. The germline gives CDR1 SGHRS, CDR2 YFSETQ. V trimming: 0 bases; J trimming: 3 bases; junction bases outside the gene matches: 2. CDR3 coding DNA: TGCGCCAGCAGCTTGGGGGGACAGTACTATGGCTACACCTTC. It codes for CASSLGGQYYGYTF.

CDR3 protein: CASSTRGQGWEQPQHF. The DNA of the CDR3 is TGTGCCAGCAGCACCCGGGGACAGGGGTGGGAACAGCCCCAGCATTTT. The rearrangement joins TRBV7-2 to TRBJ1-5; 10 bases line up with TRBD1. This CDR3 region has 16 residues. CDR1 SGHTA and CDR2 FQGNSA come from the germline V gene. J gave up 7 bases and V 5 bases, and 11 bases lay outside the gene matches.

The gene calls are TRBV24-1 and TRBJ2-3; D perhaps matches TRBD2 (9 bases). CDR3 length: 19 residues. Trimming pared 6 bases from V and 3 bases from J, leaving 27 bases between. The germline V gene encodes CDR1 KGHDR and CDR2 SFDVKD. CDR3 protein: CATSIGTGFSGRSTDTQYF. The CDR3 DNA reads TGTGCCACCAGTATCGGGACAGGATTCAGCGGGAGGTCAACAGATACGCAGTATTTT.

The chain recombines TRBV25-1 with TRBJ2-7, with D unresolved. V lost 3 bases and J 2 bases, leaving 11 bases between the germline ends. The CDR3 has 14 amino acids. Germline values: CDR1 MGHDK, CDR2 SYGVNS. The chain's CDR3 is CASSDRGLAYEQYF. DNA for the CDR3: TGTGCCAGCAGTGATAGAGGCTTAGCCTACGAGCAGTACTTC.

The V gene is TRBV7-6, the J gene TRBJ2-2; 12 bases are shared with TRBD2. Trimming at V came to 0 bases and at J to 0 bases, leaving 2 bases not matched to a gene. The length of the CDR3 is 18 residues. Germline CDR1 is SGHVS and CDR2 is FNYEAQ. CDR3 in amino acids: CASSLAGLAGSNTGELFF. The DNA of the CDR3 is TGTGCCAGCAGCTTAGCGGGACTAGCGGGTTCGAACACCGGGGAGCTGTTTTTT.

The rearrangement joins TRBV14 to TRBJ2-1; 8 bases line up with TRBD2. The germline gives CDR1 SGHDN, CDR2 FVKESK. Trimming removed 6 bases from V and 7 bases from J; junction bases left unmatched: 11. The CDR3 is made up of 15 amino acids. The CDR3 is CASRLAGSLANEQFF. In DNA, the CDR3 is TGTGCCAGCAGGTTAGCGGGATCACTTGCAAATGAGCAGTTCTTC.

V gene TRBV3-1 (or the pseudogene TRBV3-2) combines with J gene TRBJ2-1; 7 positions agree with TRBD2. This CDR3 region has 16 residues. Per germline, CDR1 LGHDT and CDR2 YNNKEL (reference sequence). V gave up 4 bases and J gave up 1 base; unmatched junction bases: 7. CDR3 nucleotides: TGTGCCAGCAGCCGGCGGGCTAGCGGATCCTACAATGAGCAGTTCTTC. Residues: CASSRRASGSYNEQFF.

This chain joins TRBV28 and TRBJ1-2; the D is unclear. The CDR3 has 13 amino acids. The germline V and J ends were trimmed by 7 bases and 7 bases, with 16 bases remaining between them. Germline assignment: CDR1 MDHEN and CDR2 SYDVKM. The CDR3 loop reads CASTPFEARGYTF. The CDR3 coding sequence is TGTGCCAGCACCCCTTTCGAGGCGCGTGGCTACACCTTC.

This chain's CDR3 is CASSPRTGGSYEQYF. Written as DNA, the CDR3 is TGTGCCAGCAGCCCCAGGACAGGGGGCTCCTACGAGCAGTACTTC. The V gene is TRBV7-2, the J gene TRBJ2-7; 10 nucleotides agree with TRBD1. The CDR3 sequence is 15 residues long. V lost 5 bases to trimming and J lost 0 bases; unmatched junction nucleotides: 4. Germline-derived CDR1 and CDR2 are SGHTA and FQGNSA.

This clone is medium-sized in the sample. The chain couples TRBV29-1 to TRBJ1-2; D gene uncertain. CDR1 is SQVTM, CDR2 ANQGSEA, per germline. The germline V and J ends were trimmed by 5 bases and 2 bases, with 9 bases remaining between them. The CDR3 length is 12 residues. CDR3 sequence (DNA): TGCAGCGTTATCTTCGCGAACTATGGCTACACCTTC. This encodes CSVIFANYGYTF.